The 20 T cell receptor beta chains below come from one sample, sequenced in a study of preoperative IRX-2 immunotherapy in early breast cancer. Treatment: preoperative locoregional IRX-2 cytokine immunotherapy. Profiling relied on immunoSEQ multiplex PCR, and the TCRdb table lists in-frame clones only, not all of them. The sample contains about 98,000 clones, 75% to 90% of which appear only once. The source was tumor tissue, collected after IRX-2 immunotherapy. These receptors were taken from a human donor with breast cancer.

This chain links TRBV5-1 with TRBJ2-1, with 8 bases identical to TRBD2. The germline V gene encodes CDR1 SGHRS and CDR2 YFSETQ. The ends lost 2 bases at V and 1 base at J; junction bases unmatched: 2. CDR3 length equals 15 residues. The chain's CDR3 is CASSLREGSYNEQFF. Here the CDR3 DNA reads TGCGCCAGCAGCTTACGGGAGGGGTCCTACAATGAGCAGTTCTTC.

This clone was seen many times. The CDR3 here is CSVTRTGLLSGNTIYF. The CDR3 nucleotides are TGCAGCGTTACCCGGACAGGGCTACTCTCTGGAAACACCATATATTTT. The genes are TRBV29-1 and TRBJ1-3, with 8 bases fitting TRBD1. Trimming at V came to 5 bases and at J to 0 bases, leaving 9 bases not matched to a gene. CDR1 and CDR2 (germline): SQVTM, ANQGSEA. CDR3 length: 16 amino acids.

V and J are TRBV6-1 and TRBJ2-7; TRBD2 might be the D (6 bases). The germline gives CDR1 MNHNS, CDR2 SASEGT. Trimming took off 1 base at V and 2 bases at J, with 12 bases between the two ends. CDR3 length equals 15 residues. The CDR3 protein is CASSEERGLAYEQYF. The CDR3 DNA reads TGTGCCAGCAGTGAAGAAAGGGGACTTGCCTACGAGCAGTACTTC.

With regard to this clone: Germline is not matched at one junction end, which may reflect a read error. The chain employs TRBV15 and TRBJ2-3; 7 bases match TRBD2. The CDR3 loop spans 17 amino acids. CDR1 and CDR2 (germline): LNHNV, YYDKDF (reference sequence). CDR3 in DNA: TGTGCCACCAGCGGAGAAGGGGCCGGGACTAACACAGATACGCAGTATTTT. Protein product: CATSGEGAGTNTDTQYF.

This sequence joins TRBV19 and TRBJ2-2, with a tentative D call TRBD1 (5 bases). CDR3 length: 13 residues. Germline loops: CDR1 LNHDA, CDR2 SQIVND (reference sequence). V was shortened by 7 bases and J by 2 bases, with 8 bases between the two germline ends. CDR3 sequence (DNA): TGTGCCAGTAAAGGGGATAACACCGGGGAGCTGTTTTTT. It specifies CASKGDNTGELFF.

The rearrangement joins TRBV30 to TRBJ2-2; a possible D gene is TRBD1 (5 bases). V was cut by 2 bases and J by 7 bases, with 17 bases left in between. This CDR3 is built from 15 residues. Germline CDR1 is GTSNPN and CDR2 is SVGIG (reference sequence). Written as DNA, the CDR3 is TGTGCCTGGAGTAATGGAAAGGGGTATGGCGGGGAGCTGTTTTTT. It codes for CAWSNGKGYGGELFF.

The chain employs TRBV14 and TRBJ2-1, with D hard to call. CDR1 SGHDN and CDR2 FVKESK come from the germline V gene. The CDR3 totals 14 residues. V lost 1 base and J lost 7, with 11 bases in between. CDR3 nucleotides: TGTGCCAGCAGCCAAGTCAGGATTGGGAATGAGCAGTTCTTC. It specifies CASSQVRIGNEQFF. Variable domain in full (rest from reference TRBV14 and TRBJ2-1): EAGVTQFPSHSVIEKGQTVTLRCDPISGHDNLYWYRRVMGKEIKFLLHFVKESKQDESGMPNNRFLAERTGGTYSTLKVQPAELEDSGVYFCASSQVRIGNEQFFGPGTRLTVL.

J is TRBJ2-5 and V is TRBV18, with no clear D. CDR3 length: 13 residues. The germline V and J ends were trimmed by 6 bases and 2 bases, with 10 bases remaining between them. The V gene's germline CDR1 is KGHSH and CDR2 LQKENI. The CDR3, as DNA: TGTGCCAGCTCGCCCGACCGTCAAGAGACCCAGTACTTC. Protein product: CASSPDRQETQYF.

The rearrangement joins TRBV5-1 to TRBJ1-4, with D unclear. The CDR3 consists of 15 residues. V lost 0 bases and J 0 bases, leaving 6 bases between the germline ends. CDR1 SGHRS and CDR2 YFSETQ come from the germline V gene. CDR3 protein: CASSLAAATNEKLFF. The CDR3, as DNA: TGCGCCAGCAGCTTGGCCGCAGCAACTAATGAAAAACTGTTTTTT. The complete variable domain, with remaining parts taken from reference TRBV5-1 and TRBJ1-4, reads KAGVTQTPRYLIKTRGQQVTLSCSPISGHRSVSWYQQTPGQGLQFLFEYFSETQRNKGNFPGRFSGRQFSNSRSEMNVSTLELGDSALYLCASSLAAATNEKLFFGSGTQLSVL.

V gene TRBV28 combines with J gene TRBJ2-2; 9 bases map to TRBD1. The CDR3 is 15 amino acids. The V gene end was trimmed by 6 bases and the J gene end by 0 bases; junction bases not matched to a gene: 2. Looked up from germline, CDR1 is MDHEN and CDR2 is SYDVKM. For the CDR3, the DNA is TGTGCCAGCAGAGGACAGGGGCCGAACACCGGGGAGCTGTTTTTT. Protein sequence: CASRGQGPNTGELFF.

The chain has TRBV12-5 and TRBJ1-1; D gene uncertain. Trimming pared 2 bases from V and 5 bases from J, leaving 12 bases between. Looked up from germline, CDR1 is LGHNT and CDR2 is FRNRAP. This CDR3 spans 14 amino acids. This CDR3 reads CASGLSTGGTEAFF. The CDR3 DNA is TGTGCTAGTGGTTTGTCGACGGGAGGAACTGAAGCTTTCTTT. Using reference TRBV12-5 and TRBJ1-1 for the parts outside the CDR3, the full variable domain is DARVTQTPRHKVTEMGQEVTMRCQPILGHNTVFWYRQTMMQGLELLAYFRNRAPLDDSGMPKDRFSAEMPDATLATLKIQPSEPRDSAVYFCASGLSTGGTEAFFGQGTRLTVV.

The CDR3: CASSSQRGPTDTQYF. In DNA, the CDR3 is TGCGCCAGCAGCTCCCAGCGGGGCCCCACAGATACGCAGTATTTT. The chain recombines TRBV5-1 with TRBJ2-3; the match to TRBD2 covers 7 bases. V shed 3 bases and J 2 bases; nucleotides not matched to a gene: 6. Germline values: CDR1 SGHRS, CDR2 YFSETQ. The CDR3 is 15 amino acids.

This clone was seen only once. The CDR3 sequence is CAWSKGLTELDTQYF. For the CDR3, the DNA is TGTGCCTGGAGTAAAGGGTTGACTGAGTTGGATACGCAGTATTTT. V is TRBV30 and J is TRBJ2-3; D gene unclear. CDR3 length: 15 residues. The germline V gene encodes CDR1 GTSNPN and CDR2 SVGIG (reference sequence). Deletions cut 2 bases from V and 6 bases from J, with 18 bases between. The complete variable domain, with remaining parts taken from reference TRBV30 and TRBJ2-3, reads SQTIHQWPATLVQPVGSPLSLECTVEGTSNPNLYWYRQAAGRGLQLLFYSVGIGQISSEVPQNLSASRPQDRQFILSSKKLLLSDSGFYLCAWSKGLTELDTQYFGPGTRLTVL.

V and J are TRBV6-8 and TRBJ2-3; D not resolved. Trimming removed 2 bases from V and 0 bases from J, with 15 bases in between. Germline CDR1 is MNHGY and CDR2 is SAAAGT. This CDR3 region has 17 residues. For the CDR3, the DNA is TGTGCCAGCAGTTACGCCCCTTTTCTGGGGAGCACAGATACGCAGTATTTT. This translates into CASSYAPFLGSTDTQYF.

This clone was observed a single time. This chain links TRBV19 with TRBJ2-3, with D possibly TRBD2 on 6 matching bases. V was shortened by 1 base and J by 0 bases, with 8 bases between the two germline ends. This CDR3 region has 15 residues. Per the germline V gene, CDR1 is LNHDA and CDR2 is SQIVND (reference sequence). CDR3 amino acids: CASSIGRGSTDTQYF. CDR3 sequence (DNA): TGTGCCAGTAGTATAGGGCGGGGTAGCACAGATACGCAGTATTTT.

This clone was observed at least ten times. The chain is built from TRBV11-3 and TRBJ1-6, with 7 nucleotides matching TRBD1. From germline, CDR1 is SGHNT and CDR2 YENEEA. V lost 6 bases, J lost 8 bases, and 10 bases stayed unmatched. The CDR3 sequence is 15 residues long. CDR3 nucleotide sequence: TGTGCCAGCAGGTTGGAAGGGGGCCGGGATTCACCCCTCCACTTT. Its protein product is CASRLEGGRDSPLHF.

This clone was seen a single time. The V gene is TRBV7-1, the J gene TRBJ1-5; 8 nucleotides line up with TRBD1. TRBV7-1 is known as an ORF, though its function is uncertain. The CDR3 extends over 15 amino acids. The V gene end was trimmed by 4 bases and the J gene end by 3 bases; junction bases not matched to a gene: 5. The CDR3 coding sequence is TGTGCCAGCAGCTTAGCAGGGGGCAACAATCAGCCCCAGCATTTT. Protein sequence: CASSLAGGNNQPQHF.

The J gene is TRBJ2-1, the V gene TRBV7-6; 7 bases match TRBD2. Looked up from germline, CDR1 is SGHVS and CDR2 is FNYEAQ. The CDR3 has 16 residues. After removal of 4 bases from V and 2 bases from J, the junction contained 8 bases not matched to a gene. The CDR3 DNA reads TGTGCCAGCAGCTCAAGATGGGACTACCCCTACAATGAGCAGTTCTTC. Its translation: CASSSRWDYPYNEQFF.

The V call is TRBV30, the J call TRBJ1-4; D is uncertain. With 2 bases removed from V and 6 bases from J, the gap between germline ends came to 13 bases. CDR1 and CDR2 (germline): GTSNPN, SVGIG (reference sequence). The CDR3 contains 14 residues. CDR3 nucleotide sequence: TGTGCCTGGAGTTCTTGGACCCCGGATGAAAAACTGTTTTTT. This translates into CAWSSWTPDEKLFF.

This clone was counted a single time. This CDR3 is CASGQGLTNSPLHF. As DNA, the CDR3 is TGTGCCAGCGGACAGGGGCTAACTAATTCACCCCTCCACTTT. The chain is built from TRBV6-8 and TRBJ1-6, with 9 bases fitting TRBD1. This CDR3 is 14 amino acids long. V was clipped by 8 bases and J by 6 bases; unmatched bases: 5. The germline CDR1 and CDR2 sequences are MNHGY and SAAAGT.